This T cell receptor beta chain appears in the sequencing data of a study of blood T cell repertoires in COVID-19. V lost 0 bases and J lost 7, with 10 bases in between. This CDR3 region has 14 residues. Germline V gene sequence: CDR1 MNHNS, CDR2 SASEGT. Only in-frame clones appear in the TCRdb table, and some are missing; sequencing was by immunoSEQ multiplex PCR. The repertoire holds about 280,000 clones, with 85% as singletons. The rearrangement joins TRBV6-1 to TRBJ1-5; D uncertain. Sequenced sample: PBMCs or T cells enriched from blood (not recorded which). The TCR originated in a woman in her forties or fifties who had recovered from COVID-19. Here the CDR3 DNA reads TGTGCCAGCAGTGAAGCGGCAGGCGGGCAGCCCCAGCATTTT. This translates into CASSEAAGGQPQHF.